Listed here are 26 T cell receptor beta chains from one sample, sequenced in a study of beta chain features in type 1 diabetes. Study-level findings and limits: Shortening of TCRB CDR3s, moderate but significant, appeared in all four CD4+ subsets of Type 1 diabetes patients.

Isolated RNA was reverse transcribed in full, so expressed TCRB transcripts were sequenced. The repertoire was sequenced with immunoSEQ multiplex PCR; TCRdb's copy has only in-frame clones and lacks some. The repertoire has about 27,000 clones, approximately 51% of them found once; the top ten carry 1.4% to 1.5%. These receptors have no identified antigens. The specimen was Tregs from blood. The receptor set was obtained from a woman between 18 and 30 years old with type 1 diabetes.

This chain links TRBV6-5 with TRBJ1-1; TRBD1 matches 9 bases. Germline values: CDR1 MNHEY, CDR2 SVGAGI. The J segment lost 7 bases and the V segment lost 6 bases, leaving 6 bases of the junction unmatched. The CDR3 is 13 residues long. The CDR3 DNA reads TGTGCCAGCAGGCGTCCGGGACAGGGTGAAGCTTTCTTT. As protein: CASRRPGQGEAFF.

CDR3 in DNA: TGTGCCTGGAGTGCACTTAGCGGATACAATGAGCAGTTCTTC. It codes for CAWSALSGYNEQFF. The chain has TRBV30 and TRBJ2-1, with a weak D call TRBD2 (6 bases). This CDR3 region has 14 residues. In germline, CDR1 is GTSNPN, CDR2 SVGIG (reference sequence). The V gene lost 1 base and the J gene lost 4 bases, with 11 bases spanning the gap.

This chain uses TRBV6-5 with TRBJ2-1, with 7 bases aligning to TRBD2. Losses at the gene ends were 6 bases for V and 2 bases for J; bases not matched to a gene: 7. Germline V CDR1 and CDR2: MNHEY, SVGAGI. CDR3 size: 15 residues. CDR3 amino acids: CASRASGTTYNEQFF. The CDR3 bases are TGTGCCAGCAGGGCTAGCGGTACTACCTACAATGAGCAGTTCTTC.

This clone was detected only a few times. CDR3 residues: CASSPTGGGQPQHF. The CDR3 DNA follows: TGTGCCAGCAGCCCGACAGGGGGCGGGCAGCCCCAGCATTTT. The chain carries TRBV7-2 and TRBJ1-5, with TRBD1 identical over 10 bases. The CDR3 spans 14 residues. Trimming at V came to 5 bases and at J to 7 bases, leaving 5 bases not matched to a gene. The germline V gene encodes CDR1 SGHTA and CDR2 FQGNSA.

The gene calls are TRBV7-9 and TRBJ1-1; D call uncertain. Germline V lookup: CDR1 SEHNR, CDR2 FQNEAQ (reference sequence). CDR3 length equals 13 residues. Deletions cut 9 bases from V and 0 bases from J, with 11 bases between. The CDR3 loop is CASKWAVNTEAFF. The CDR3 DNA reads as TGTGCCAGTAAGTGGGCAGTGAACACTGAAGCTTTCTTT.

This clone was found a few times. V is TRBV6-1 and J is TRBJ1-1; 8 positions match TRBD1. V was pared by 7 bases and J by 3 bases, with 10 bases of the junction left unmatched. This CDR3 spans 15 amino acids. The germline CDR1 and CDR2 sequences are MNHNS and SASEGT. The CDR3 is CASKNQGARDTEAFF. The CDR3 nucleotides read TGTGCCAGCAAAAATCAGGGGGCGCGGGACACTGAAGCTTTCTTT.

This clone has only a few counts. This chain uses TRBV28 with TRBJ2-2; the match to TRBD1 covers 10 bases. CDR3 length: 16 amino acids. CDR1 and CDR2 (germline): MDHEN, SYDVKM. J was trimmed by 4 bases and V by 7 bases; bases with no gene match: 9. CDR3 nucleotides: TGTGCCAGCACCCTTGACAGGGGGCCGGCCACCGGGGAGCTGTTTTTT. This translates into CASTLDRGPATGELFF. The whole variable domain, remainder taken from reference TRBV28 and TRBJ2-2, is DVKVTQSSRYLVKRTGEKVFLECVQDMDHENMFWYRQDPGLGLRLIYFSYDVKMKEKGDIPEGYSVSREKKERFSLILESASTNQTSMYLCASTLDRGPATGELFFGEGSRLTVL.

J is TRBJ2-2 and V is TRBV30, with 7 bases lining up with TRBD2. The CDR3 is 14 residues long. V lost 7 bases to trimming and J lost 3 bases; unmatched junction nucleotides: 8. Looked up from germline, CDR1 is GTSNPN and CDR2 is SVGIG (reference sequence). As DNA, the CDR3 is TGTGCCTCACTGGGGAGGGGCTACACCGGGGAGCTGTTTTTT. Protein sequence: CASLGRGYTGELFF.

The rearrangement uses TRBV5-4 and TRBJ2-7; D is uncertain. The germline V gene has CDR1 SGHNT and CDR2 YYREEE (reference sequence). The CDR3 sequence is 13 residues long. Trimming removed 2 bases at V and 6 bases at J, with 12 bases between. The CDR3 bases are TGTGCCAGCAGCTTACAGTCCGCCGCCGAGCAGTACGTC. Translation gives CASSLQSAAEQYV.

This clone was picked up a small number of times. This chain uses TRBV19 with TRBJ2-2; D remains ambiguous. V shed 6 bases and J shed 2 bases, with 19 bases lying between them. The germline CDR1 and CDR2 sequences are LNHDA and SQIVND (reference sequence). CDR3 size: 17 residues. The CDR3 is CASSPFFGPINTGELFF. The CDR3 bases are TGTGCCAGTAGCCCTTTCTTTGGCCCAATAAACACCGGGGAGCTGTTTTTT.

This rearrangement joins TRBV18 to TRBJ2-1; 14 bases are shared with TRBD2. The V gene end was trimmed by 4 bases and the J gene end by 5 bases; junction bases not matched to a gene: 7. Germline lookup yields CDR1 KGHSH and CDR2 LQKENI. This CDR3 has 17 amino acids. The DNA for the CDR3 is TGTGCCAGCTCACGGAACTCGGGACTAGCGGGAGACAATGAGCAGTTCTTC. This translates into CASSRNSGLAGDNEQFF.

The chain is built from TRBV6-5 and TRBJ2-3, with D hard to call. This CDR3 has 13 amino acids. CDR1 and CDR2 from the germline V gene are MNHEY and SVGAGI. The V gene lost 4 bases and the J gene lost 6 bases, with 11 bases spanning the gap. The CDR3 is CASSFPPFDTQYF. The CDR3 DNA reads TGTGCCAGCAGTTTCCCCCCTTTCGATACGCAGTATTTT.

The rearrangement links TRBV2 to TRBJ2-3; 7 bases align to TRBD2. Germline trimming cut 7 bases from V and 2 bases from J; bases unmatched to any gene: 9. Germline values: CDR1 SNHLY, CDR2 FYNNEI. CDR3 length: 15 amino acids. DNA of the CDR3: TGTGCCAGCATTGTGGGCGGGAGCCCCACAGATACGCAGTATTTT. It is translated as CASIVGGSPTDTQYF.

A few counts support this clone. The chain is built from TRBV29-1 and TRBJ2-1; 11 bases fit TRBD2. After removal of 4 bases from V and 5 bases from J, the junction contained 16 bases not matched to a gene. CDR1 and CDR2 (germline): SQVTM, ANQGSEA. The CDR3 covers 18 residues. The CDR3 loop reads CSVGPPIPSGRQDNEQFF. CDR3 nucleotides: TGCAGCGTTGGTCCCCCTATCCCTAGCGGGAGGCAGGACAATGAGCAGTTCTTC.

There are a few counts of this clone. J is TRBJ2-7 and V is TRBV5-1, with D possibly matching TRBD2 (5 bases). CDR3 length: 15 amino acids. The germline CDR1 and CDR2 sequences are SGHRS and YFSETQ. V was cut by 2 bases and J by 6 bases, with 18 bases left in between. In DNA, the CDR3 is TGCGCCAGCAGCTTAGACTGGACCTCCGGAGGCGAGCAGTACTTC. Protein product: CASSLDWTSGGEQYF.

The chain joins TRBV10-3 to TRBJ2-7; D gene ambiguous. Germline CDR1 reads ENHRY; CDR2 reads SYGVKD. Trimming shortened V by 4 bases and J by 9 bases, and 13 bases separated the two germline ends. This CDR3 spans 12 amino acids. Here the CDR3 reads CAISGSQERQYV. The CDR3 nucleotides are TGTGCCATCAGTGGTTCTCAAGAGCGGCAGTACGTC.

This clone was seen once. The chain employs TRBV30 and TRBJ2-1; the D is unclear. The germline V gene encodes CDR1 GTSNPN and CDR2 SVGIG (reference sequence). The CDR3 length is 14 residues. V dropped 2 bases and J dropped 8 bases, with 16 bases sitting between them. The CDR3 sequence is CAWSLPGESYEQFF. CDR3 sequence (DNA): TGTGCCTGGAGTCTCCCAGGCGAATCCTATGAGCAGTTCTTC.

This clone was recorded a few times. The rearrangement links TRBV6-1 to TRBJ1-4; 7 bases map to TRBD1. The CDR3 loop spans 14 amino acids. The V and J ends lost 6 bases and 6 bases, in that order; junction bases with no gene match: 7. Germline lookup yields CDR1 MNHNS and CDR2 SASEGT. The CDR3 is CASSRTGYHEKLFF. As DNA, the CDR3 is TGTGCCAGCAGCCGGACAGGCTATCATGAAAAACTGTTTTTT.

The chain joins TRBV5-4 to TRBJ1-4, with 8 bases aligning to TRBD1. The germline V gene has CDR1 SGHNT and CDR2 YYREEE (reference sequence). J gave up 4 bases and V 4 bases, and 3 bases lay outside the gene matches. CDR3 length: 14 residues. The CDR3 nucleotides are TGTGCCAGCAGCACCGACAGGGGTAATGAAAAACTGTTTTTT. Protein sequence: CASSTDRGNEKLFF. Complete variable domain (other parts from reference TRBV5-4 and TRBJ1-4): ETGVTQSPTHLIKTRGQQVTLRCSSQSGHNTVSWYQQALGQGPQFIFQYYREEENGRGNFPPRFSGLQFPNYSSELNVNALELDDSALYLCASSTDRGNEKLFFGSGTQLSVL.

The chain uses TRBV19 and TRBJ2-2; 8 bases align to TRBD2. Germline CDR1 reads LNHDA; CDR2 reads SQIVND (reference sequence). V lost 2 bases to trimming and J lost 6 bases; unmatched junction nucleotides: 8. This CDR3 comprises 16 residues. The CDR3 nucleotides are TGTGCCAGTAGTATATTGGCGGGAGGTAGCGCCGGGGAGCTGTTTTTT. Its translation is CASSILAGGSAGELFF.

V and J are TRBV11-2 and TRBJ2-7; no clear D. The germline V gene encodes CDR1 SGHAT and CDR2 FQNNGV. V lost 1 base to trimming and J lost 6 bases, with 16 bases between them. CDR3 length: 15 residues. The DNA for the CDR3 is TGTGCCAGCAGCTTAGTCGTGGCCATGTTAAGCGAGCAGTACTTC. Translating gives CASSLVVAMLSEQYF.

This clone has just a few counts. The chain combines TRBV2 with TRBJ1-5; D call uncertain. Germline loops: CDR1 SNHLY, CDR2 FYNNEI. The CDR3 runs 14 residues. The ends were cut back, 2 bases at V and 2 bases at J, with 7 bases in the middle. The chain's CDR3 is CASSERVGNQPQHF. DNA for the CDR3: TGTGCCAGCAGTGAACGGGTGGGCAATCAGCCCCAGCATTTT.

In its sample, this clone was seen a few times. The rearrangement joins TRBV19 to TRBJ2-1; 7 nucleotides agree with TRBD2. CDR3 length: 17 amino acids. The V gene end was trimmed by 5 bases and the J gene end by 2 bases; junction bases not matched to a gene: 12. The V gene's germline CDR1 is LNHDA and CDR2 SQIVND (reference sequence). The chain's CDR3 is CASSAGPGLVPYNEQFF. The DNA of the CDR3 is TGTGCCAGTAGTGCTGGCCCCGGACTAGTACCCTACAATGAGCAGTTCTTC.

J is TRBJ2-2 and V is TRBV9; no clear D. The CDR3 extends over 15 amino acids. The V gene lost 0 bases and the J gene lost 0 bases, with 6 bases spanning the gap. Germline CDR1 and CDR2: SGDLS and YYNGEE. CDR3 sequence (DNA): TGTGCCAGCAGCGTAGTGGCCGCGAACACCGGGGAGCTGTTTTTT. This gives the protein CASSVVAANTGELFF.

This clone occurred a few times. The chain is built from TRBV7-9 and TRBJ2-3; D might be TRBD2 (5 bases). CDR3 size: 15 residues. Deletions cut 1 base from V and 6 bases from J, with 14 bases between. Germline V gives CDR1 SEHNR, CDR2 FQNEAQ (reference sequence). The CDR3 sequence is CASSLVRSGKDTQYF. CDR3 coding DNA: TGTGCCAGCAGCTTAGTTAGGTCCGGGAAGGATACGCAGTATTTT.

This clone was seen a few times. The rearrangement links TRBV18 to TRBJ2-7; a weak D match, TRBD2 (5 bases). Germline V gene lookup returns CDR1 KGHSH and CDR2 LQKENI. The CDR3 covers 15 residues. V was shortened by 2 bases and J by 3 bases, with 14 bases between the two germline ends. The CDR3 loop is CASSPSAGEDYEQYF. CDR3 nucleotides: TGTGCCAGCTCACCATCCGCCGGGGAAGACTACGAGCAGTACTTC.